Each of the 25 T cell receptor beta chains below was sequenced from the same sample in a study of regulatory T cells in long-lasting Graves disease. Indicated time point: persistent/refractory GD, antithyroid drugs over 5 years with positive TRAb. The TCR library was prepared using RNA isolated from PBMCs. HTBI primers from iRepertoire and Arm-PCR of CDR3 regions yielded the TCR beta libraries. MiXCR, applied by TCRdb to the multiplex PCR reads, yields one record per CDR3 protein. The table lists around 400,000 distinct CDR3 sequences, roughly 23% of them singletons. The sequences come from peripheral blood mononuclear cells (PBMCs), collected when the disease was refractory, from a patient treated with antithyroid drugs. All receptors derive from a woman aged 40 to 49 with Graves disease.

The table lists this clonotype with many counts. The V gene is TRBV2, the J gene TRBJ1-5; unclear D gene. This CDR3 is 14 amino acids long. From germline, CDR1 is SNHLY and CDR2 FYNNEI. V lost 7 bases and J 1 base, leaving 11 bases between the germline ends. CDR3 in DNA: TGTGCCAGCACCGAGGTCTTAAGCAATCAGCCCCAGCATTTT. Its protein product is CASTEVLSNQPQHF. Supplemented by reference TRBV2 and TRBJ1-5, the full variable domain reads EPEVTQTPSHQVTQMGQEVILRCVPISNHLYFYWYRQILGQKVEFLVSFYNNEISEKSEIFDDQFSVERPDGSNFTLKIRSTKLEDSAMYFCASTEVLSNQPQHFGDGTRLSIL.

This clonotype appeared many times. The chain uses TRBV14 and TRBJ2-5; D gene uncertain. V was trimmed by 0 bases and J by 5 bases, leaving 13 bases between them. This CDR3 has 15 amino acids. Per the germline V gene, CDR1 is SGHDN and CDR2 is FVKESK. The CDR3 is CASSQDSSLRETQYF. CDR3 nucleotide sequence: TGTGCCAGCAGCCAAGATTCCAGTTTACGGGAGACCCAGTACTTC.

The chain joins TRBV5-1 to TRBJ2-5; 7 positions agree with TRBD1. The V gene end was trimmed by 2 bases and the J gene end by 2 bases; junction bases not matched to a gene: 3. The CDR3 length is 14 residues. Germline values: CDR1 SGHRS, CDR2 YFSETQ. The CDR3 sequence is CASSFDRVQETQYF. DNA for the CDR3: TGCGCCAGCAGCTTTGACAGGGTACAAGAGACCCAGTACTTC.

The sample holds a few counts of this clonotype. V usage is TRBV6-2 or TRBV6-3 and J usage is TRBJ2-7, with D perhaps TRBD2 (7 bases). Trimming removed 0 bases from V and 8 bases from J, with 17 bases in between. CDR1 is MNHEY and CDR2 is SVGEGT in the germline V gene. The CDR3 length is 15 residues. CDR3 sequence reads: CASSYSGGPQYKQYF. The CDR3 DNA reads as TGTGCCAGCAGTTACTCCGGGGGGCCCCAATACAAGCAGTACTTC.

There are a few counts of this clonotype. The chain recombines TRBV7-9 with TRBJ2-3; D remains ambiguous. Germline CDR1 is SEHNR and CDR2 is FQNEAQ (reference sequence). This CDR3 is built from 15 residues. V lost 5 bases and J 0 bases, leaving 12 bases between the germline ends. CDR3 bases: TGTGCCAGCAGCCAGACCCGGTCTAGCACAGATACGCAGTATTTT. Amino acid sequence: CASSQTRSSTDTQYF.

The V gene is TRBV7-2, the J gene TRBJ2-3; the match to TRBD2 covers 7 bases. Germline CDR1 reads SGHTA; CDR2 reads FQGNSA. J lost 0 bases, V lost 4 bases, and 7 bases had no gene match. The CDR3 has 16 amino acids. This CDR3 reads CASSSAGTTSTDTQYF. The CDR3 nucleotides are TGTGCCAGCAGCTCAGCCGGGACTACAAGCACAGATACGCAGTATTTT.

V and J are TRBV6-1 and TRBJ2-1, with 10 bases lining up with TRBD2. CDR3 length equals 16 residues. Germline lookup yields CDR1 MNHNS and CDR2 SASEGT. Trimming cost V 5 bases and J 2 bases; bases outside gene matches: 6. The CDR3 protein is CASSLSGRGPYNEQFF. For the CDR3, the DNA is TGTGCCAGCAGTCTAAGCGGGAGGGGCCCCTACAATGAGCAGTTCTTC.

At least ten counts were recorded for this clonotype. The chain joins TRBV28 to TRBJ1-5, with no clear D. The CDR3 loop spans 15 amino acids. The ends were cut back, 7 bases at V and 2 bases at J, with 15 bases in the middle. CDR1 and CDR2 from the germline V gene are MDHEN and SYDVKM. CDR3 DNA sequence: TGTGCCAGCACTCTGGGGAATATTGGCAATCAGCCCCAGCATTTT. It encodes CASTLGNIGNQPQHF.

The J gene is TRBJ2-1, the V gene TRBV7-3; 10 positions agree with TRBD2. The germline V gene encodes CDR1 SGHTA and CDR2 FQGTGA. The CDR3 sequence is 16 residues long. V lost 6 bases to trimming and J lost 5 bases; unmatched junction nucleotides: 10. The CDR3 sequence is CASRNRGTSVNNEQFF. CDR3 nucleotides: TGTGCCAGCAGAAACCGCGGGACTAGCGTCAACAATGAGCAGTTCTTC.

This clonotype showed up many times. The CDR3 DNA is TGTGCCAGCAGTTCGAGGCTACCCTACGAGCAGTACTTC. This codes for CASSSRLPYEQYF. The chain carries TRBV12-3 or TRBV12-4 and TRBJ2-7; D is ambiguous. The CDR3 covers 13 residues. V was pared by 4 bases and J by 2 bases, with 9 bases between.

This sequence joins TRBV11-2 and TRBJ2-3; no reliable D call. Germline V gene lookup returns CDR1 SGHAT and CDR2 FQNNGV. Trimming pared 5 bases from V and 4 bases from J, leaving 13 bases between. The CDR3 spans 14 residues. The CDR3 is CASSLRLGADTQYF. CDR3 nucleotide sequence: TGTGCCAGCAGCCTCAGACTGGGCGCAGATACGCAGTATTTT.

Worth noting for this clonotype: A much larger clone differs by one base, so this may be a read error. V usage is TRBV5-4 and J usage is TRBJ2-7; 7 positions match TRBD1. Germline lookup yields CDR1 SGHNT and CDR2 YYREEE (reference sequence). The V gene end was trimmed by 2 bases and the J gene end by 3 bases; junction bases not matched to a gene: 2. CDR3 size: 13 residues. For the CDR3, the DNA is TGTGCCAGCAGCTTCCGACAGGGCTACGAGCAGTACTTC. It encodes CASSFRQGYEQYF.

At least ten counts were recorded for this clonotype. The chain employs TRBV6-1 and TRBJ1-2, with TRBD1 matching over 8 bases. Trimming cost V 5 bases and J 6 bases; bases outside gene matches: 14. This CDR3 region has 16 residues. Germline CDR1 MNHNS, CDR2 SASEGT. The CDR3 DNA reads TGTGCCAGCAGTCAAAGGACAGGGCAGAAGAAGAATGGCTACACCTTC. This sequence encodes CASSQRTGQKKNGYTF.

The DNA of the CDR3 is TGTGCCAGCAGCTTCCGGGACCCGCTTGAAGCTTTCTTT. This codes for CASSFRDPLEAFF. The chain employs TRBV25-1 and TRBJ1-1; the D gene is possibly TRBD1 (5 bases). The ends were cut back, 6 bases at V and 7 bases at J, with 15 bases in the middle. The CDR3 loop spans 13 amino acids. The germline gives CDR1 MGHDK, CDR2 SYGVNS.

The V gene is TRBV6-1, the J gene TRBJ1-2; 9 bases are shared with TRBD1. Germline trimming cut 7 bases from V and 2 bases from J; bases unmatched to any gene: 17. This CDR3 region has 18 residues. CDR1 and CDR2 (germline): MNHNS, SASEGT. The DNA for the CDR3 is TGTGCCAGCACTGGGATGGGACAGGGCTCGTTCCTCAACTATGGCTACACCTTC. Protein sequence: CASTGMGQGSFLNYGYTF.

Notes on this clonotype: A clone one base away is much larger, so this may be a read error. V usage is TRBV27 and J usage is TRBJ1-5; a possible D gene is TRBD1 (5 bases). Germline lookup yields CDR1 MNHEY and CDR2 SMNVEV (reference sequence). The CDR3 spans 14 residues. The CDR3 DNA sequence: TGTCCCAGCAGTGTTAGGGGTTCGGATCAGCCCCAGCATTTT. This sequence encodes CPSSVRGSDQPQHF.

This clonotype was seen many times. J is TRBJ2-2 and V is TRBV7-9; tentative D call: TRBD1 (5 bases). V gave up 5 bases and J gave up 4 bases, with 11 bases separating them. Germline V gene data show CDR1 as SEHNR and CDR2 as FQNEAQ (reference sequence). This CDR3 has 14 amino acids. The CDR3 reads CASSTDSSTGELFF. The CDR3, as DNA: TGTGCCAGCAGCACCGACAGTTCCACCGGGGAGCTGTTTTTT.

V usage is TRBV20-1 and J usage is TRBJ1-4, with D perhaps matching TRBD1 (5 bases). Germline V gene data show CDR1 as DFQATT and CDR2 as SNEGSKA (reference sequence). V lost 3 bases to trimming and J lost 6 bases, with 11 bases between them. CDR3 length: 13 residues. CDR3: CSASWRGDEKLFF. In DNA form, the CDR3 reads TGCAGTGCTAGTTGGAGGGGAGATGAAAAACTGTTTTTT.

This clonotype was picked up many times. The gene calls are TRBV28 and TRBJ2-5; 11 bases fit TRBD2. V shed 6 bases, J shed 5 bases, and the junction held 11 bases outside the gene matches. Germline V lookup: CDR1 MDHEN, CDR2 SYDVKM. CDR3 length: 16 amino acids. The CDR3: CASREIAGGPGETQYF. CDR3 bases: TGTGCCAGCAGAGAGATAGCGGGAGGGCCGGGGGAGACCCAGTACTTC.

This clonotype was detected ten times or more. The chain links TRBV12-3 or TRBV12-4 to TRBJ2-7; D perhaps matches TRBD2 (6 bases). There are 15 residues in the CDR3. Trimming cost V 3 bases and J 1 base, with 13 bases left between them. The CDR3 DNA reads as TGTGCCAGCAGTTTTTCGTCGCGGGAATCCTACGAGCAGTACTTC. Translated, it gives CASSFSSRESYEQYF.

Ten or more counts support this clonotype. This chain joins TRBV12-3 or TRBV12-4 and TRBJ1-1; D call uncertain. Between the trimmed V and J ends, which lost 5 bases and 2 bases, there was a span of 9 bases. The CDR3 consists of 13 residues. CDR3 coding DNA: TGTGCCAGCAGTGCCTTCTCCAACACTGAAGCTTTCTTT. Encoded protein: CASSAFSNTEAFF.

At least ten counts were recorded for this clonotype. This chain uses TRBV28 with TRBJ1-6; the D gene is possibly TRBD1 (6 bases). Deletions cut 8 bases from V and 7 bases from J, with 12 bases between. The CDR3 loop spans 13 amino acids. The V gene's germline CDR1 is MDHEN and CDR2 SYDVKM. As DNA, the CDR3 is TGTGCCAGCCAGCGGGGGCAAAATTCACCCCTCCACTTT. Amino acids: CASQRGQNSPLHF.

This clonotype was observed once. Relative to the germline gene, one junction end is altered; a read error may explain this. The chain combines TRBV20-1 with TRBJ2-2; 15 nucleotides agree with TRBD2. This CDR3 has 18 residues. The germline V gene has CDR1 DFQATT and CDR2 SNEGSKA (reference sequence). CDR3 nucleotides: TGCAGTGCTAGAGATCCCGGACTAGCGGGAGGGGTCACCGGGCAGCTGTTTTTT. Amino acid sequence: CSARDPGLAGGVTGQLFF.

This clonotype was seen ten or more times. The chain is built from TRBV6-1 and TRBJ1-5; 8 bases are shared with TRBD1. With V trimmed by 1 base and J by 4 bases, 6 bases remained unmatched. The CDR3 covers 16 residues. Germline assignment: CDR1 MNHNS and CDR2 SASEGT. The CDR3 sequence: CASSEVLTGGNQPQHF. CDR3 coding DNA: TGTGCCAGCAGTGAAGTCCTAACAGGGGGGAATCAGCCCCAGCATTTT.

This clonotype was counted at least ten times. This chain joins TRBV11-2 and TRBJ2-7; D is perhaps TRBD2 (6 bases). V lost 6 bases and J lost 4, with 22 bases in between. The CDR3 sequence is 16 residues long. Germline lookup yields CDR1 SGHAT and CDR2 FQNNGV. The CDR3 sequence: CASSYVPRTIFYEQYF. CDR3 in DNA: TGTGCCAGCAGTTATGTCCCCCGGACTATCTTTTACGAGCAGTACTTC.